This note documents a single T cell receptor (beta chain) sequence. This CDR3 contains 18 residues. The V end lost 0 bases, the J end lost 0 bases, and 18 bases lay between the germline ends. Per the germline V gene, CDR1 is LNHNV and CDR2 is YYDKDF (reference sequence). Time point noted: after neoadjuvant nivolumab, at surgical resection. Here immunoSEQ multiplex PCR was the method, and the copy in TCRdb shows in-frame clones only, minus some. Found here are about 14,000 clones, about 37% of them singletons; the top ten hold roughly two fifths. The data were obtained in a study of neoadjuvant anti-PD-1 for oral cavity cancer.

The TCR comes from a person aged 35-79 years with oral cavity squamous cell carcinoma. The chain carries TRBV15 and TRBJ2-7; D call uncertain. This sample comprised tumor tissue, obtained after nivolumab (anti-PD-1) treatment. The CDR3 loop reads CATSRDLGSQKTSYEQYF. Written as DNA, the CDR3 is TGTGCCACCAGCAGAGATCTTGGGTCACAGAAAACCTCCTACGAGCAGTACTTC.